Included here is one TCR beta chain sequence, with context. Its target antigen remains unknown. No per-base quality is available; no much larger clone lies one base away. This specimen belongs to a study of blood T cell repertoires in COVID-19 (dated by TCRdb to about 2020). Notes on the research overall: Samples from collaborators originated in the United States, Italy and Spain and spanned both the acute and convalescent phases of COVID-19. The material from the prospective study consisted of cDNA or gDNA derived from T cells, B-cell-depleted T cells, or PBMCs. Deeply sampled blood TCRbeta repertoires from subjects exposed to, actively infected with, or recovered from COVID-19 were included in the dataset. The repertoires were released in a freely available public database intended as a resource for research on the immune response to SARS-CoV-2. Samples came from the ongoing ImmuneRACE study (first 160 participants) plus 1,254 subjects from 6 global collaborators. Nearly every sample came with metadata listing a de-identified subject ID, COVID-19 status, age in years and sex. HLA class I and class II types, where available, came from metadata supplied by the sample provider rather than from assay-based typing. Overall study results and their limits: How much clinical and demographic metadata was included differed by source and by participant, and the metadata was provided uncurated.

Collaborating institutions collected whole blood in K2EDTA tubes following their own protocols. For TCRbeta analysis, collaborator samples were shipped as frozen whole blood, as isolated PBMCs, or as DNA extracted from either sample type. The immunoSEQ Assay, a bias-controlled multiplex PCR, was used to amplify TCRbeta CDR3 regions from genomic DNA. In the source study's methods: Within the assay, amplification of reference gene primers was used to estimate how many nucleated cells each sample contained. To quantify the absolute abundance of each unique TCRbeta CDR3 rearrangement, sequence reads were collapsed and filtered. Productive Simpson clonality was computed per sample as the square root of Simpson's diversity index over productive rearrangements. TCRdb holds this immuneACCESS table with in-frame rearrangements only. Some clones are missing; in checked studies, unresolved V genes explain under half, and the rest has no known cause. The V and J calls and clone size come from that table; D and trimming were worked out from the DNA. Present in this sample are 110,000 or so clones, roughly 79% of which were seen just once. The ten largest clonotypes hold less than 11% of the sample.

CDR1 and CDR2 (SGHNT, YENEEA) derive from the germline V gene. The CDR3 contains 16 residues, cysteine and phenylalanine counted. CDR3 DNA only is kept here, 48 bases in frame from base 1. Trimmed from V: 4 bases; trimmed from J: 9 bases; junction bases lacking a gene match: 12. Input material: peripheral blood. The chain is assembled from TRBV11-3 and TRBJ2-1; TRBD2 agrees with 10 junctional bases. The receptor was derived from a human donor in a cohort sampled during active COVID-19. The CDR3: CASSSWGGAGGGEQFF. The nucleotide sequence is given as TGTGCCAGCAGCTCCTGGGGGGGAGCGGGGGGGGGTGAGCAGTTCTTC.